The 24 T cell receptor beta chains in this list originate from one sample, sequenced in a study of breast tumors, draining lymph nodes, adjacent tissues. TCRdb redid the calling of the multiplex PCR reads with MiXCR, one entry per CDR3 protein. This table has approximately 31,000 distinct CDR3 sequences, 63% appearing once. Sample: breast tumor tissue. These TCRs come from a female donor with breast cancer. Some clones in this sample may be carry-over from other donors' samples.

With respect to this clonotype: The germline gene is not matched at one end of the junction; a read error may be the cause. This chain connects TRBV4-3 to TRBJ1-1; possibly TRBD1 for D (6 bases). CDR3 length: 13 amino acids. The germline V gene has CDR1 LGHNA and CDR2 YSLEER. CDR3 loop: CASSLGQNAEAFF. The CDR3 DNA sequence: TGCGCCAGCAGCCTCGGACAGAACGCTGAAGCTTTCTTT.

The chain joins TRBV5-1 to TRBJ1-6; D uncertain. This CDR3 has 14 residues. Germline CDR1 and CDR2: SGHRS and YFSETQ. The V end was cut by 0 bases, the J end by 13 bases, with 14 bases between. The CDR3 DNA is TGCGCCAGCAGCTTGGGCTCCGAGGGTTCCCCCCTCCACTTT. Residues: CASSLGSEGSPLHF.

This clonotype was observed many times. The chain combines TRBV6-5 with TRBJ2-3, with 9 nucleotides matching TRBD1. The V segment lost 4 bases and the J segment 2 bases; nucleotides outside the gene matches: 4. CDR1 is MNHEY, CDR2 SVGAGI, per germline. This CDR3 has 15 residues. DNA for the CDR3: TGTGCCAGCAGTTTCCGGGACAGGGTCACAGATACGCAGTATTTT. Its translation: CASSFRDRVTDTQYF.

This clonotype was counted a single time. The genes are TRBV7-3 and TRBJ1-6, with 7 nucleotides matching TRBD1. Trimming at V came to 5 bases and at J to 8 bases, leaving 6 bases not matched to a gene. Germline V lookup: CDR1 SGHTA, CDR2 FQGTGA. The CDR3 totals 14 residues. The CDR3 sequence: CASSQQGVYSPLHF. Written as DNA, the CDR3 is TGTGCCAGCAGCCAGCAGGGGGTGTATTCACCCCTCCACTTT.

J is TRBJ2-7 and V is TRBV2; TRBD1 might be the D (7 bases). Germline V gene lookup returns CDR1 SNHLY and CDR2 FYNNEI. The V end was cut by 3 bases, the J end by 3 bases, with 12 bases between. CDR3 length: 14 amino acids. CDR3 protein: CASSERDRRYEQYF. For the CDR3, the DNA is TGTGCCAGCAGTGAGCGGGACAGACGCTACGAGCAGTACTTC. Variable domain in full (rest from reference TRBV2 and TRBJ2-7): EPEVTQTPSHQVTQMGQEVILRCVPISNHLYFYWYRQILGQKVEFLVSFYNNEISEKSEIFDDQFSVERPDGSNFTLKIRSTKLEDSAMYFCASSERDRRYEQYFGPGTRLTVT.

Worth noting for this clonotype: Relative to the germline gene, one junction end is altered; a read error may explain this. The V call is TRBV19, the J call TRBJ1-2; TRBD1 matches 9 bases. CDR1 is LNHDA and CDR2 is SQIVND in the germline V gene (reference sequence). This CDR3 has 18 amino acids. The CDR3 bases are TGTGCCAGTAGCACGCTCCCGGGACAGGGTCACTCTAACTATGGCTCCACCTTC. This encodes CASSTLPGQGHSNYGSTF. Looking up the rest from reference TRBV19 and TRBJ1-2 gives the full variable domain: DGGITQSPKYLFRKEGQNVTLSCEQNLNHDAMYWYRQDPGQGLRLIYYSQIVNDFQKGDIAEGYSVSREKKESFPLTVTSAQKNPTAFYLCASSTLPGQGHSNYGSTFGSGTRLTVV.

This clonotype was seen only once. The chain employs TRBV3-1 and TRBJ1-4, with 7 bases aligning to TRBD1. From germline, CDR1 is LGHDT and CDR2 YNNKEL (reference sequence). The V and J ends lost 0 bases and 7 bases, in that order; junction bases with no gene match: 5. The CDR3 runs 15 residues. The CDR3 sequence is CASSQDQGGTEKLFF. CDR3 nucleotide sequence: TGTGCCAGCAGCCAAGATCAGGGGGGCACTGAAAAACTGTTTTTT.

This clonotype was observed many times. V gene TRBV5-1 combines with J gene TRBJ2-5, with D unresolved. Germline V CDR1 and CDR2: SGHRS, YFSETQ. The CDR3 totals 11 residues. Between the trimmed V and J ends, which lost 4 bases and 2 bases, there was a span of 3 bases. The CDR3 loop reads CASSDQETQYF. The CDR3 region has the DNA TGCGCCAGCAGCGATCAAGAGACCCAGTACTTC.

The genes are TRBV20-1 and TRBJ2-7; TRBD2 is a possible D gene (5 bases). V was trimmed by 6 bases and J by 4 bases, leaving 13 bases between them. The CDR3 is made up of 12 amino acids. Germline assignment: CDR1 DFQATT and CDR2 SNEGSKA (reference sequence). This chain's CDR3 is CSATSPGYEQYF. CDR3 in DNA: TGCAGTGCCACCTCCCCGGGGTACGAGCAGTACTTC.

This clonotype is large (0.1 to 1%). The chain uses TRBV7-9 and TRBJ1-6, with D hard to call. Trimming took off 1 base at V and 8 bases at J, with 12 bases between the two ends. CDR1 is SEHNR, CDR2 FQNEAQ, per germline (reference sequence). The CDR3 is made up of 15 amino acids. CDR3 region: CASSLERPGDSPLHF. The CDR3 coding sequence is TGTGCCAGCAGCTTAGAGCGACCTGGGGATTCACCCCTCCACTTT.

The chain links TRBV20-1 to TRBJ2-7; 10 nucleotides align to TRBD1. This CDR3 is built from 13 residues. CDR1 is DFQATT and CDR2 is SNEGSKA in the germline V gene (reference sequence). Germline trimming cut 3 bases from V and 5 bases from J; bases unmatched to any gene: 4. This CDR3 is CSASGDRGHEQYF. The CDR3 DNA sequence: TGCAGTGCTAGTGGGGACAGGGGCCACGAGCAGTACTTC.

V and J are TRBV19 and TRBJ1-6, with D tentatively TRBD1 (6 bases). The length of the CDR3 is 15 residues. V was pared by 5 bases and J by 1 base, with 9 bases between. Germline CDR1 reads LNHDA; CDR2 reads SQIVND (reference sequence). CDR3 protein: CASSPQGSYNSPLHF. The CDR3 DNA sequence: TGTGCCAGTAGTCCACAGGGTTCCTATAATTCACCCCTCCACTTT.

The chain combines TRBV7-2 with TRBJ2-7; 10 bases line up with TRBD2. CDR3 length: 16 amino acids. The germline V gene has CDR1 SGHTA and CDR2 FQGNSA. The V and J ends lost 7 bases and 3 bases, in that order; junction bases with no gene match: 12. The CDR3 loop is CASKGLTSGKFYEQYF. The CDR3 DNA reads TGTGCCAGCAAGGGACTCACTAGCGGGAAATTCTACGAGCAGTACTTC.

This clonotype was counted many times. The chain combines TRBV25-1 with TRBJ1-2; no firm D call. The CDR3 spans 14 residues. V dropped 2 bases and J dropped 7 bases, with 14 bases sitting between them. The V gene's germline CDR1 is MGHDK and CDR2 SYGVNS. CDR3 DNA sequence: TGTGCCAGCAGTGAACCCGGCCGGATGTCTGGCTACACCTTC. It encodes CASSEPGRMSGYTF.

CDR3 loop: CASSMSGASTDTQYF. The CDR3 DNA sequence: TGTGCCAGTAGTATGTCAGGAGCTAGCACAGATACGCAGTATTTT. The chain links TRBV19 to TRBJ2-3; D not certain. Trimming stripped 3 bases from V and 0 bases from J, with 10 bases between. Germline CDR1 is LNHDA and CDR2 is SQIVND (reference sequence). This CDR3 is 15 amino acids long.

This clonotype was picked up a small number of times. The genes are TRBV4-1 and TRBJ1-1; D unclear. In germline, CDR1 is MGHRA, CDR2 YSYEKL. The CDR3 consists of 13 residues. Between the trimmed V and J ends, which lost 0 bases and 11 bases, there was a span of 13 bases. In DNA, the CDR3 is TGCGCCAGCAGCCAAGATTTCGGTCTGGTGGCTTTCTTT. Residues: CASSQDFGLVAFF.

To note about this clonotype: This clone may be a read error of a much larger clone one base away. Since no conserved phenylalanine or tryptophan closes the CDR3, a read error is the likely cause. The J gene is TRBJ2-4, the V gene TRBV20-1, with 7 bases lining up with TRBD1. Unmatched junction bases numbered 7, after V lost 3 bases and J lost 5 bases. CDR1 is DFQATT and CDR2 is SNEGSKA in the germline V gene (reference sequence). The CDR3 runs 14 residues. CDR3 protein: CSARGRGLENIQYL. As DNA, the CDR3 is TGCAGTGCTAGGGGTAGGGGGCTCGAAAACATTCAGTACCTC.

Comment on this clonotype: Germline and junction disagree at one end, which may indicate a read error. The chain employs TRBV2 and TRBJ1-2; D gene ambiguous. CDR1 is SNHLY, CDR2 FYNNEI, per germline. The CDR3 has 12 amino acids. The CDR3 reads CAGSVRGNGYTF. The CDR3 nucleotides are TGTGCCGGCAGCGTACGGGGAAATGGCTACACCTTC.

A remark on this clonotype: Without the conserved terminal phenylalanine or tryptophan, this CDR3 likely stems from a read error. The chain couples TRBV7-2 to TRBJ1-1; no clear D gene. The CDR3 runs 14 residues. Germline loops: CDR1 SGHTA, CDR2 FQGNSA. Trimming removed 5 bases at V and 1 base at J, with 11 bases between. The CDR3 nucleotides are TGTGCCAGCAGCCTTGGGATCCAGAACACTGAAGCTTTCCTT. Translated, it gives CASSLGIQNTEAFL.

This clonotype was recorded a few times. CDR3 amino acids: CASSGGLWRDQETQYF. The CDR3, as DNA: TGTGCCAGCAGCGGGGGCCTATGGCGAGACCAAGAGACCCAGTACTTC. This chain connects TRBV2 to TRBJ2-5, with D tentatively TRBD1 or TRBD2 (6 bases each). The germline gives CDR1 SNHLY, CDR2 FYNNEI. The CDR3 is 16 residues long. The V end was cut by 6 bases, the J end by 0 bases, with 17 bases between. The full variable domain, rest sourced from reference TRBV2 and TRBJ2-5, is EPEVTQTPSHQVTQMGQEVILRCVPISNHLYFYWYRQILGQKVEFLVSFYNNEISEKSEIFDDQFSVERPDGSNFTLKIRSTKLEDSAMYFCASSGGLWRDQETQYFGPGTRLLVL.

The CDR3 reads CASSPTSGSEQFF. The CDR3 region has the DNA TGTGCCAGCAGTCCGACTAGCGGGAGTGAGCAGTTCTTC. The chain couples TRBV6-1 to TRBJ2-1, with 12 positions matching TRBD2. Trimming at V came to 5 bases and at J to 9 bases, leaving 2 bases not matched to a gene. This CDR3 spans 13 amino acids. Germline V gene sequence: CDR1 MNHNS, CDR2 SASEGT.

This clonotype was observed once. The rearrangement joins TRBV9 to TRBJ2-5; 9 nucleotides line up with TRBD1. With 3 bases clipped from V and 2 bases from J, the junction kept 8 bases outside the gene matches. The length of the CDR3 is 16 residues. CDR1 and CDR2 (germline): SGDLS, YYNGEE. Here the CDR3 DNA reads TGTGCCAGCAGCGCACGAACGGACAGGGGTCAAGAGACCCAGTACTTC. Translated: CASSARTDRGQETQYF.

The CDR3 bases are TGCAGCGTTGAAGAGGCAAATGAGCAGTTCTTC. It specifies CSVEEANEQFF. The chain combines TRBV29-1 with TRBJ2-1; D call uncertain. The CDR3 consists of 11 residues. Trimming stripped 0 bases from V and 7 bases from J, with 4 bases between. Germline V lookup: CDR1 SQVTM, CDR2 ANQGSEA.

The rearrangement uses TRBV19 and TRBJ1-1; the match to TRBD1 covers 7 bases. The ends lost 2 bases at V and 5 bases at J; junction bases unmatched: 5. Germline V gene lookup returns CDR1 LNHDA and CDR2 SQIVND (reference sequence). CDR3 length: 14 amino acids. The DNA of the CDR3 is TGTGCCAGTAGTATAACAGGGGCTTGGACTGAAGCTTTCTTT. Translated: CASSITGAWTEAFF.